This TCR beta chain was retrieved from a study of monozygotic twins with inflammatory bowel disease. General study points: It was in IBD patients that TCRbeta diversity (inverse Simpson) was lower than in healthy co-twins.

In the case of this clonotype: Its antigen is currently unknown.

Per individual sample, eight separate reactions were used to make cDNA. A template switching step added UMIs, each with a 6-nucleotide sample barcode. From the 5' RACE reads, TCRdb lists one entry per CDR3 protein and no DNA. The listing records more than 300,000 distinct CDR3 sequences. The CDR3 covers 15 residues. CDR1 and CDR2 from the germline V gene are PRHDT and FYEKMQ (reference sequence). The sequenced material came from blood. The sequence derives from a human donor with ulcerative colitis or Crohn's disease, or a healthy co-twin of an affected twin (not recorded which). The V call is TRBV13, the J call TRBJ2-3; TCRdb gives TRBD2 as the D gene, but with no DNA this cannot be confirmed. The CDR3 loop is CASSLQGGGTDTQYF.